Shown below are 26 T cell receptor beta chains from a single sample sequenced in a study of blood T cells in healthy people across ages. A J-beta primer mix and a sample-barcoded 5' primer were used in a second PCR of roughly 6 to 11 cycles. TCRdb reanalysed the 5' RACE reads using MiXCR and keeps one entry per CDR3 protein. The table has approximately 730,000 distinct CDR3 sequences, 53% seen once; the top ten hold about two fifths. Sequencing was performed on blood. Receptor source: a man of 80 years or more in good health.

This rearrangement joins TRBV4-1 to TRBJ2-7; TRBD1 matches at 9 bases. In germline, CDR1 is MGHRA, CDR2 YSYEKL. This CDR3 is built from 16 residues. The trim removed 0 bases at V and 4 bases at J, leaving 7 bases unmatched. CDR3: CASSQESSGQGYEQYF. DNA of the CDR3: TGCGCCAGCAGCCAAGAATCCTCCGGACAGGGGTACGAGCAGTACTTC.

This clonotype was detected a few times. The gene calls are TRBV4-1 and TRBJ1-2, with a possible D match to TRBD1 (5 bases). This CDR3 is 18 amino acids long. The germline V gene encodes CDR1 MGHRA and CDR2 YSYEKL. Trimming took 0 bases from V and 4 from J, leaving 21 bases between them. The CDR3 region is CASSQDTSWQGPRYGYTF. The DNA for the CDR3 is TGCGCCAGCAGCCAAGATACGAGCTGGCAGGGACCCCGCTATGGCTACACCTTC.

This clonotype appeared once. The gene calls are TRBV10-3 and TRBJ2-2, with D possibly matching TRBD1 (5 bases). The germline V gene has CDR1 ENHRY and CDR2 SYGVKD. The CDR3 is made up of 14 amino acids. With 8 bases removed from V and 1 base from J, the gap between germline ends came to 11 bases. As DNA, the CDR3 is TGTGCCATCCCAAGAGGACAGAACACCGGGGAGCTGTTTTTT. Its translation is CAIPRGQNTGELFF.

The V gene is TRBV6-6, the J gene TRBJ2-1, with D perhaps matching TRBD1 or TRBD2 (5 bases each). This CDR3 comprises 17 residues. Trimming pared 2 bases from V and 5 bases from J, leaving 19 bases between. Germline CDR1 reads MNHNY; CDR2 reads SVGAGI (reference sequence). The CDR3 sequence is CASSYEAWGTGHNEQFF. The CDR3 bases are TGTGCCAGCAGTTACGAAGCGTGGGGGACGGGTCACAATGAGCAGTTCTTC.

The V and J genes are TRBV6-1 and TRBJ2-6, with no clear D. Between the trimmed V and J ends, which lost 9 bases and 0 bases, there was a span of 12 bases. From germline, CDR1 is MNHNS and CDR2 SASEGT. The CDR3 is 15 residues long. DNA of the CDR3: TGTGCCAGTTCTGCGAAGGTCTCTGGGGCCAACGTCCTGACTTTC. Amino acids: CASSAKVSGANVLTF.

This clonotype was recorded many times. This chain joins TRBV6-2 or TRBV6-3 and TRBJ2-7; 11 bases agree with TRBD2. Germline CDR1 MNHEY, CDR2 SVGEGT. The CDR3 is 14 residues long. With V trimmed by 6 bases and J by 2 bases, 3 bases remained unmatched. Here the CDR3 DNA reads TGTGCCAGCAGGTTAGCGGGAGGGCCCTACGAGCAGTACTTC. It specifies CASRLAGGPYEQYF.

The rearrangement links TRBV7-9 to TRBJ1-4; D might be TRBD1 (5 bases). Germline V gene sequence: CDR1 SEHNR, CDR2 FQNEAQ (reference sequence). CDR3 length equals 18 residues. V was clipped by 8 bases and J by 0 bases, with 22 bases between them. Written as DNA, the CDR3 is TGTGCCAGCCACGGCACGGGTCGGGGCGGAGCAACTAATGAAAAACTGTTTTTT. It encodes CASHGTGRGGATNEKLFF.

CDR3 in DNA: TGTGCCAGCTCACCACTTCCGGCAGCCTCGGTGAAAGAGACCCAGTACTTC. This gives the protein CASSPLPAASVKETQYF. The chain couples TRBV18 to TRBJ2-5; D is undetermined. V was pared by 1 base and J by 3 bases, with 18 bases between. Germline V gives CDR1 KGHSH, CDR2 LQKENI. The CDR3 consists of 17 residues.

This rearrangement joins TRBV2 to TRBJ1-5; TRBD1 matches 8 bases. The V gene's germline CDR1 is SNHLY and CDR2 FYNNEI. This CDR3 has 14 amino acids. V shed 1 base, J shed 6 bases, and the junction held 2 bases outside the gene matches. Here the CDR3 DNA reads TGTGCCAGCAGTGAAGGCAGGGGGCTTCAGCCCCAGCATTTT. This translates into CASSEGRGLQPQHF.

This chain uses TRBV20-1 with TRBJ1-1, with D perhaps matching TRBD1 (5 bases). Germline V CDR1 and CDR2: DFQATT, SNEGSKA (reference sequence). This CDR3 is built from 13 residues. Trimming left V 6 bases short and J 7 bases short, with 18 bases between. CDR3 DNA sequence: TGCAGTGCAACATCGTGGGCAGGGAGTGAAGCTTTCTTT. Translated: CSATSWAGSEAFF.

V is TRBV20-1 and J is TRBJ1-1; the match to TRBD1 covers 8 bases. Germline V CDR1 and CDR2: DFQATT, SNEGSKA (reference sequence). The CDR3 has 11 amino acids. Written as DNA, the CDR3 is TGCAGCAAGACAGGGGTCACTGAAGCTTTCTTT. This translates into CSKTGVTEAFF.

This clonotype has just one count. The rearrangement joins TRBV9 to TRBJ1-4; a possible D gene is TRBD1 (5 bases). The length of the CDR3 is 15 residues. Germline values: CDR1 SGDLS, CDR2 YYNGEE. Trimming cost V 3 bases and J 2 bases, with 11 bases left between them. CDR3 loop: CASSANRDTNEKLFF. The CDR3 DNA follows: TGTGCCAGCAGCGCCAACCGGGACACTAATGAAAAACTGTTTTTT.

This sequence joins TRBV28 and TRBJ2-3; TRBD2 is a possible D gene (5 bases). The length of the CDR3 is 14 residues. Trimming removed 7 bases at V and 4 bases at J, with 15 bases between. Germline values: CDR1 MDHEN, CDR2 SYDVKM. The CDR3 reads CASTEGSPPDTQYF. CDR3 DNA sequence: TGTGCCAGCACCGAGGGAAGTCCACCAGATACGCAGTATTTT.

The chain links TRBV7-6 to TRBJ1-1, with D possibly TRBD1 on 5 matching bases. V was clipped by 5 bases and J by 1 base, with 17 bases between them. CDR1 is SGHVS and CDR2 is FNYEAQ in the germline V gene. This CDR3 contains 16 residues. The CDR3 region has the DNA TGTGCCAGCAGCCCGCCGCCGGGACTGGCGAACACTGAAGCTTTCTTT. The encoded protein is CASSPPPGLANTEAFF. Drawing the rest from reference TRBV7-6 and TRBJ1-1, the complete variable domain is GAGVSQSPRYKVTKRGQDVALRCDPISGHVSLYWYRQALGQGPEFLTYFNYEAQQDKSGLPNDRFSAERPEGSISTLTIQRTEQRDSAMYRCASSPPPGLANTEAFFGQGTRLTVV.

The chain has TRBV20-1 and TRBJ2-5, with D perhaps matching TRBD1 (6 bases). The J call is in doubt because the DNA end fits TRBJ2-7 better. Per the germline V gene, CDR1 is DFQATT and CDR2 is SNEGSKA (reference sequence). The CDR3 totals 11 residues. CDR3 nucleotide sequence: TGCAGTGGTGGGGGCTTGTACGAGCAGTACTTC. It codes for CSGGGLYEQYF.

This clonotype was detected only a few times. This chain joins TRBV5-4 and TRBJ2-5; D is unresolved. Germline CDR1 reads SGHNT; CDR2 reads YYREEE (reference sequence). Trimming left V 2 bases short and J 11 bases short, with 25 bases between. This CDR3 comprises 16 residues. The CDR3 loop reads CASSFHRRTVLDEQYF. The CDR3 DNA reads TGTGCCAGCAGCTTCCATAGACGGACGGTGCTTGATGAGCAGTACTTC.

The chain recombines TRBV28 with TRBJ1-5, with no clear D. The CDR3 is 13 residues long. The V and J ends lost 5 bases and 11 bases respectively, with 16 bases between them. Germline CDR1 reads MDHEN; CDR2 reads SYDVKM. This CDR3 reads CASSGKGFGSQHF. CDR3 DNA: TGTGCCAGCAGTGGAAAGGGTTTTGGATCCCAGCATTTT. The complete variable domain, with remaining parts taken from reference TRBV28 and TRBJ1-5, reads DVKVTQSSRYLVKRTGEKVFLECVQDMDHENMFWYRQDPGLGLRLIYFSYDVKMKEKGDIPEGYSVSREKKERFSLILESASTNQTSMYLCASSGKGFGSQHFGDGTRLSIL.

The chain is built from TRBV12-3 or TRBV12-4 and TRBJ1-5; the match to TRBD1 covers 9 bases. V lost 7 bases and J lost 6; bases outside the gene matches: 7. The CDR3 length is 14 residues. In DNA form, the CDR3 reads TGTGCCAGCACCTGGACAGGGGTGAGTCAGCCCCAGCATTTT. It codes for CASTWTGVSQPQHF.

There are a few counts of this clonotype. The J gene is TRBJ2-5, the V gene TRBV24-1; no reliable D call. The CDR3 consists of 16 residues. Germline V gene data show CDR1 as KGHDR and CDR2 as SFDVKD. The V end lost 2 bases, the J end lost 5 bases, and 17 bases lay between the germline ends. The CDR3 loop reads CATSDWTDSIRETQYF. For the CDR3, the DNA is TGTGCCACCAGTGATTGGACCGATTCCATTCGCGAGACCCAGTACTTC.

The chain couples TRBV18 to TRBJ2-7; 12 positions agree with TRBD1. V lost 3 bases, J lost 10 bases, and 4 bases stayed unmatched. The CDR3 is 13 amino acids. Germline CDR1 and CDR2: KGHSH and LQKENI. Written as DNA, the CDR3 is TGTGCCAGCTCACCGGGACAGGGGGCGGATCAGTACTTC. As protein: CASSPGQGADQYF.

The gene calls are TRBV27 and TRBJ1-2, with D unclear. The CDR3 is made up of 15 amino acids. Trimming took off 3 bases at V and 7 bases at J, with 18 bases between the two ends. Per the germline V gene, CDR1 is MNHEY and CDR2 is SMNVEV (reference sequence). Here the CDR3 reads CASSFAEGAVGGYTF. CDR3 DNA: TGTGCCAGCAGTTTCGCTGAGGGAGCGGTGGGTGGCTACACCTTC.

J is TRBJ1-1 and V is TRBV4-1; D gene ambiguous. Germline V gene sequence: CDR1 MGHRA, CDR2 YSYEKL. The CDR3 covers 14 residues. Trimming took 4 bases from V and 0 from J, leaving 9 bases between them. The CDR3 DNA reads TGCGCCAGCAGCCGGGAGGGAATGAACACTGAAGCTTTCTTT. Its translation: CASSREGMNTEAFF.

This clonotype was counted once. V is TRBV20-1 and J is TRBJ1-5, with D maybe TRBD1 (5 bases). Germline-derived CDR1 and CDR2 are DFQATT and SNEGSKA (reference sequence). The CDR3 loop spans 14 amino acids. Trimming removed 3 bases at V and 0 bases at J, with 9 bases between. In DNA, the CDR3 is TGCAGTGCTAGGGACACTTATAGCAATCAGCCCCAGCATTTT. Protein product: CSARDTYSNQPQHF.

The V call is TRBV12-3 or TRBV12-4, the J call TRBJ2-3, with 7 bases matching TRBD2. V lost 8 bases, J lost 3 bases, and 5 bases stayed unmatched. The CDR3 has 13 amino acids. The CDR3: CASAPGRTDTQYF. CDR3 nucleotide sequence: TGTGCCAGCGCTCCCGGGAGGACAGATACGCAGTATTTT.

This clonotype turned up a few times. The chain recombines TRBV27 with TRBJ2-4; TRBD2 might be the D (6 bases). The J call is uncertain, as TRBJ2-7 better fits the DNA end. The CDR3 spans 15 residues. CDR1 and CDR2 from the germline V gene are MNHEY and SMNVEV (reference sequence). The CDR3 nucleotides are TGTGCCAGCAGTTTATCGAGCGGGTATTTTTACGAGCAGTACTTC. It translates to CASSLSSGYFYEQYF.

The rearrangement links TRBV5-1 to TRBJ2-7; D possibly corresponds to TRBD1 (5 bases). The J call may not be correct, given that the DNA end is closer to TRBJ2-5. There are 14 residues in the CDR3. Germline V gives CDR1 SGHRS, CDR2 YFSETQ. The CDR3 region is CASSQGVSAETQYF. CDR3 sequence (DNA): TGCGCCAGCAGCCAAGGGGTGTCGGCGGAGACCCAGTACTTC.